A single sample is the source of the 9 T cell receptor beta chains below, sequenced in a study of shared clonotypes between healthy human individuals. Some clones are missing from TCRdb's copy, which holds only in-frame ones; the method was immunoSEQ multiplex PCR. The sample includes approximately 1,500,000 clones, over 95% of them seen just once. Sequenced input: naive CD4+ T cells sorted from blood. Subset indicated: CD45RA+ positively selected. Receptor source: a man aged 25 to 40 in good health.

The chain recombines TRBV6-5 with TRBJ1-4, with a tentative D call TRBD1 (5 bases). The V end was cut by 1 base, the J end by 8 bases, with 14 bases between. CDR1 is MNHEY and CDR2 is SVGAGI in the germline V gene. The CDR3 length is 15 residues. The CDR3 sequence is CASSYFGREGEKLFF. The CDR3 DNA sequence: TGTGCCAGCAGTTACTTCGGCAGGGAAGGAGAAAAACTGTTTTTT.

The V gene is TRBV29-1, the J gene TRBJ2-2; 11 bases align to TRBD2. The CDR3 loop spans 14 amino acids. V lost 7 bases and J lost 5; bases outside the gene matches: 6. CDR1 is SQVTM, CDR2 ANQGSEA, per germline. In nucleotides, the CDR3 is TGCAGCGCCATACTAGCGGGAGATACCGGGGAGCTGTTTTTT. Amino acids: CSAILAGDTGELFF.

The rearrangement uses TRBV5-1 and TRBJ2-2; perhaps D is TRBD1 or TRBD2 (5 bases each). V lost 1 base and J 1 base, leaving 20 bases between the germline ends. Germline values: CDR1 SGHRS, CDR2 YFSETQ. The CDR3 consists of 19 residues. CDR3 DNA sequence: TGCGCCAGCAGCTTGCGCTCCCCGGGGAGACAGAGGAACACCGGGGAGCTGTTTTTT. Its translation: CASSLRSPGRQRNTGELFF. Variable domain in full (rest from reference TRBV5-1 and TRBJ2-2): KAGVTQTPRYLIKTRGQQVTLSCSPISGHRSVSWYQQTPGQGLQFLFEYFSETQRNKGNFPGRFSGRQFSNSRSEMNVSTLELGDSALYLCASSLRSPGRQRNTGELFFGEGSRLTVL.

The chain couples TRBV15 to TRBJ1-2; no firm D call. In germline, CDR1 is LNHNV, CDR2 YYDKDF (reference sequence). V was pared by 4 bases and J by 6 bases, with 15 bases between. This CDR3 region has 14 residues. CDR3 DNA: TGTGCCACCAGCAAAATCACGCAGGAAGATGGCTACACCTTC. Translating it yields CATSKITQEDGYTF.

The rearrangement joins TRBV7-2 to TRBJ2-2; no clear D. Trimming cost V 5 bases and J 4 bases, with 8 bases left between them. CDR3 length: 13 residues. Germline V lookup: CDR1 SGHTA, CDR2 FQGNSA. The CDR3 DNA sequence: TGTGCCAGCAGCGTCCGAGCCACCGGGGAGCTGTTTTTT. It yields the protein CASSVRATGELFF.

V is TRBV11-2 and J is TRBJ2-1; 7 bases align to TRBD2. The CDR3 totals 15 residues. The V and J ends lost 5 bases and 2 bases, in that order; junction bases with no gene match: 6. Germline CDR1 and CDR2: SGHAT and FQNNGV. CDR3 in amino acids: CASSSPGLPYNEQFF. CDR3 bases: TGTGCCAGCAGCAGTCCGGGACTACCCTACAATGAGCAGTTCTTC. Full variable domain (remainder filled in from reference TRBV11-2 and TRBJ2-1): EAGVAQSPRYKIIEKRQSVAFWCNPISGHATLYWYQQILGQGPKLLIQFQNNGVVDDSQLPKDRFSAERLKGVDSTLKIQPAKLEDSAVYLCASSSPGLPYNEQFFGPGTRLTVL.

This chain joins TRBV4-1 and TRBJ1-4; D is uncertain. V dropped 4 bases and J dropped 4 bases, with 22 bases sitting between them. Germline V gene data show CDR1 as MGHRA and CDR2 as YSYEKL. The CDR3 loop spans 18 amino acids. The chain's CDR3 is CASSLPPSIRTGNEKLFF. The DNA of the CDR3 is TGCGCCAGCAGCCTACCCCCCTCCATAAGGACGGGTAATGAAAAACTGTTTTTT.

The chain joins TRBV10-3 to TRBJ1-2; possible D gene TRBD1, 5 bases. The length of the CDR3 is 12 residues. CDR1 is ENHRY and CDR2 is SYGVKD in the germline V gene. Deletions cut 6 bases from V and 6 bases from J, with 11 bases between. CDR3 protein: CAISTGPDGYTF. The CDR3 nucleotides read TGTGCCATCAGCACGGGACCGGATGGCTACACCTTC.

The chain employs TRBV6-1 and TRBJ2-1; 8 nucleotides agree with TRBD2. CDR3 length: 15 amino acids. J lost 3 bases, V lost 3 bases, and 4 bases had no gene match. Looked up from germline, CDR1 is MNHNS and CDR2 is SASEGT. The CDR3 DNA follows: TGTGCCAGCAGTGACCTAGCGGGTTACTACAATGAGCAGTTCTTC. It is translated as CASSDLAGYYNEQFF.